Below, 15 T cell receptor beta chains from the same sample are listed, as sequenced in a study of shared clonotypes between healthy human individuals. Data came from immunoSEQ multiplex PCR; TCRdb stores just in-frame clones and leaves some out. The sample shows fewer than 3 million clones, about nine tenths of them seen only once. Input material: naive CD4+ T cells from PBMCs. Noted subset: CD45RA+ positively selected. These TCRs come from a man between 18 and 29 years old in good health. Some clones in this sample may be carry-over from other donors' samples.

The chain has TRBV30 and TRBJ1-1; D is possibly TRBD1 (5 bases). The CDR3 length is 13 residues. Germline V gives CDR1 GTSNPN, CDR2 SVGIG (reference sequence). Trimming removed 5 bases from V and 6 bases from J, with 16 bases in between. The CDR3 spells CAWGGRGEAEAFF. The CDR3, as DNA: TGTGCCTGGGGGGGGAGGGGAGAGGCTGAAGCTTTCTTT.

In this sample, this clone turned up once. The chain carries TRBV2 and TRBJ2-1; D gene unclear. With 3 bases removed from V and 0 bases from J, the gap between germline ends came to 15 bases. The CDR3 is 17 residues long. Germline V gene lookup returns CDR1 SNHLY and CDR2 FYNNEI. CDR3 in DNA: TGTGCCAGCAGTGACCCCATTTCCGGGCACTCCTACAATGAGCAGTTCTTC. Translation: CASSDPISGHSYNEQFF.

J is TRBJ2-3 and V is TRBV5-4, with 14 bases that match TRBD2. The length of the CDR3 is 18 residues. Germline-derived CDR1 and CDR2 are SGHNT and YYREEE (reference sequence). The J segment lost 4 bases and the V segment lost 2 bases, leaving 9 bases of the junction unmatched. The CDR3 bases are TGTGCCAGCAGCTTACGACTAGCGGGAGGGGGGGGCGCAGATACGCAGTATTTT. Encoded protein: CASSLRLAGGGGADTQYF.

This chain links TRBV18 with TRBJ1-2; 7 nucleotides line up with TRBD1. CDR1 is KGHSH and CDR2 is LQKENI in the germline V gene. J was trimmed by 3 bases and V by 2 bases; bases with no gene match: 6. The CDR3 is 15 residues long. CDR3 bases: TGTGCCAGCTCACCAACAGGGGATATTTACTATGGCTACACCTTC. Amino acids: CASSPTGDIYYGYTF. Full variable domain (rest looked up from reference TRBV18 and TRBJ1-2): NAGVMQNPRHLVRRRGQEARLRCSPMKGHSHVYWYRQLPEEGLKFMVYLQKENIIDESGMPKERFSAEFPKEGPSILRIQQVVRGDSAAYFCASSPTGDIYYGYTFGSGTRLTVV.

This sequence joins TRBV4-3 and TRBJ1-2; D gene unclear. This CDR3 is 16 amino acids long. Per germline, CDR1 LGHNA and CDR2 YSLEER. V shed 3 bases and J shed 2 bases, with 16 bases lying between them. The CDR3 region is CASSHGPQTVNYGYTF. CDR3 DNA: TGCGCCAGCAGCCATGGTCCCCAAACAGTGAACTATGGCTACACCTTC.

The rearrangement joins TRBV7-4 to TRBJ2-3; no definite D call. V was clipped by 5 bases and J by 2 bases, with 14 bases between them. The germline V gene encodes CDR1 SGHVT and CDR2 SQSDAQ. The CDR3 spans 15 residues. The CDR3 region has the DNA TGTGCCAGCAGCAACTCCCGAGGTCCCACAGATACGCAGTATTTT. It encodes CASSNSRGPTDTQYF.

This chain links TRBV25-1 with TRBJ1-1, with unresolved D. CDR1 and CDR2 (germline): MGHDK, SYGVNS. The V end was cut by 2 bases, the J end by 4 bases, with 5 bases between. CDR3 length equals 12 residues. The CDR3 nucleotides are TGTGCCAGCAGTGAACGTAGCACTGAAGCTTTCTTT. Translated, it gives CASSERSTEAFF. The full variable domain, completed using reference TRBV25-1 and TRBJ1-1, is EADIYQTPRYLVIGTGKKITLECSQTMGHDKMYWYQQDPGMELHLIHYSYGVNSTEKGDLSSESTVSRIRTEHFPLTLESARPSHTSQYLCASSERSTEAFFGQGTRLTVV.

The chain carries TRBV2 and TRBJ1-4; TRBD1 aligns across 7 bases. V gave up 6 bases and J gave up 7 bases; unmatched junction bases: 2. CDR1 SNHLY and CDR2 FYNNEI come from the germline V gene. The CDR3 has 12 amino acids. The CDR3 DNA sequence: TGTGCCAGCAGCCGACAGGGTGAAAAACTGTTTTTT. Translation gives CASSRQGEKLFF.

The gene calls are TRBV2 and TRBJ2-1, with TRBD2 as a possible D gene (5 bases). The V end was cut by 3 bases, the J end by 5 bases, with 14 bases between. This CDR3 is built from 15 residues. Germline V gives CDR1 SNHLY, CDR2 FYNNEI. CDR3 nucleotide sequence: TGTGCCAGCAGTGAGGCTCGGCTAGCCGACAATGAGCAGTTCTTC. Translating gives CASSEARLADNEQFF. The whole variable domain, filled in from reference TRBV2 and TRBJ2-1, reads EPEVTQTPSHQVTQMGQEVILRCVPISNHLYFYWYRQILGQKVEFLVSFYNNEISEKSEIFDDQFSVERPDGSNFTLKIRSTKLEDSAMYFCASSEARLADNEQFFGPGTRLTVL.

The V gene is TRBV6-5, the J gene TRBJ2-2; D gene uncertain. The CDR3 totals 14 residues. Per germline, CDR1 MNHEY and CDR2 SVGAGI. With 6 bases removed from V and 5 bases from J, the gap between germline ends came to 13 bases. CDR3 residues: CASSARRQTGELFF. The CDR3 coding sequence is TGTGCCAGCAGCGCCCGGCGACAAACCGGGGAGCTGTTTTTT.

The chain uses TRBV11-3 and TRBJ2-2; D gene unclear. Trimming pared 6 bases from V and 6 bases from J, leaving 8 bases between. The CDR3 runs 12 residues. CDR1 is SGHNT and CDR2 is YENEEA in the germline V gene. This chain's CDR3 is CASRAASGELFF. Here the CDR3 DNA reads TGTGCCAGCAGGGCCGCGTCCGGGGAGCTGTTTTTT.

The V gene is TRBV5-7, the J gene TRBJ2-4; perhaps D is TRBD1 or TRBD2 (5 bases each). TRBV5-7 is classed as an ORF, of uncertain function. Trimming left V 4 bases short and J 1 base short, with 15 bases between. The CDR3 sequence is 16 residues long. The CDR3 nucleotides are TGTGCCAGCAGCGAAATCGGGGCAGGGGCCAAAAACATTCAGTACTTC. Translated, it gives CASSEIGAGAKNIQYF.

This clone was seen a single time. The chain joins TRBV28 to TRBJ2-2; TRBD1 aligns across 7 bases. Germline V gene data show CDR1 as MDHEN and CDR2 as SYDVKM. The CDR3 spans 16 residues. The V segment lost 7 bases and the J segment 0 bases; nucleotides outside the gene matches: 8. The CDR3, as DNA: TGTGCCAGCACTCCCGGGACAGCCCCGAACACCGGGGAGCTGTTTTTT. The encoded protein is CASTPGTAPNTGELFF.

CDR3 sequence reads: CAWRGQGGGTEAFF. The CDR3 bases are TGTGCCTGGCGAGGACAGGGGGGCGGCACTGAAGCTTTCTTT. The chain has TRBV30 and TRBJ1-1; TRBD1 matches 10 bases. Trimming at V came to 5 bases and at J to 4 bases, leaving 7 bases not matched to a gene. Germline V gene sequence: CDR1 GTSNPN, CDR2 SVGIG (reference sequence). CDR3 length: 14 amino acids. Full variable domain (missing parts from reference TRBV30 and TRBJ1-1): SQTIHQWPATLVQPVGSPLSLECTVEGTSNPNLYWYRQAAGRGLQLLFYSVGIGQISSEVPQNLSASRPQDRQFILSSKKLLLSDSGFYLCAWRGQGGGTEAFFGQGTRLTVV.

This chain uses TRBV7-9 with TRBJ2-3; 7 bases map to TRBD2. CDR1 and CDR2 from the germline V gene are SEHNR and FQNEAQ (reference sequence). This CDR3 is built from 15 residues. V lost 7 bases, J lost 1 base, and 8 bases stayed unmatched. The CDR3 reads CASTRGDFGTDTQYF. The CDR3 DNA follows: TGTGCCAGCACCCGGGGGGATTTCGGCACAGATACGCAGTATTTT.